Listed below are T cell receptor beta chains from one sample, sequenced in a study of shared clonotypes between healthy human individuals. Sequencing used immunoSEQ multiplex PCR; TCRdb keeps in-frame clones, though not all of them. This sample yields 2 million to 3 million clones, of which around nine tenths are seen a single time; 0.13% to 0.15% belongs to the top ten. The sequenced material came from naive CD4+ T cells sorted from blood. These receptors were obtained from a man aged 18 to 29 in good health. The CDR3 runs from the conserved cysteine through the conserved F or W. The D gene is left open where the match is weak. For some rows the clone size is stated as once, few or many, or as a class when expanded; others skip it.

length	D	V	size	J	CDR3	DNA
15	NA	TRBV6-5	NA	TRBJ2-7	CASSTSKRYTYEQYF	TGTGCCAGCAGTACTTCAAAACGCTATACCTACGAGCAGTACTTC
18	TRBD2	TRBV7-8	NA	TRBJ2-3	CASSFGVEVTSGRYTQYF	TGTGCCAGCAGCTTCGGTGTGGAAGTCACTAGCGGGAGGTATACGCAGTATTTT
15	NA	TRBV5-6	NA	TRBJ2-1	CASSLIVRGFNEQFF	TGTGCCAGCAGCTTGATAGTCAGGGGATTTAATGAGCAGTTCTTC
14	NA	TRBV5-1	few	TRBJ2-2	CASSLDRVAGELFF	TGCGCCAGCAGCTTGGACAGGGTGGCCGGGGAGCTGTTTTTT
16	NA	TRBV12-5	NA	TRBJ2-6	CASGLVGLSGANVLTF	TGTGCTAGTGGTTTGGTCGGCCTCTCTGGGGCCAACGTCCTGACTTTC
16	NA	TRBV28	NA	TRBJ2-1	CASTSPGTPVGNEQFF	TGTGCCAGCACCTCACCCGGGACTCCAGTAGGCAATGAGCAGTTCTTC
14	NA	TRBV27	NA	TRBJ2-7	CASSFPGRLYEQYF	TGTGCCAGCAGTTTCCCCGGGAGACTATACGAGCAGTACTTC
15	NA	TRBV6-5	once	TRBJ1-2	CASSQTTRGAYGYTF	TGTGCCAGCAGTCAAACAACAAGGGGGGCCTATGGCTACACCTTC
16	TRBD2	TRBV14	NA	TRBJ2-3	CASSQGLAGTLDTQYF	TGTGCCAGCAGCCAAGGTCTAGCGGGGACTTTAGATACGCAGTATTTT
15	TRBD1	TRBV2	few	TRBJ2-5	CASSQPAGGRETQYF	TGTGCCAGCAGTCAACCCGCAGGGGGACGTGAGACCCAGTACTTC
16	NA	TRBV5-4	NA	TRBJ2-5	CASSLMGPAPQETQYF	TGTGCCAGCAGCTTGATGGGCCCGGCCCCCCAAGAGACCCAGTACTTC
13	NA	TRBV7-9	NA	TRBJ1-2	CASSLGDVGVYTF	TGTGCCAGCAGCTTAGGGGACGTCGGGGTCTACACCTTC
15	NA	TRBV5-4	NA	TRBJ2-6	CASSLGGARANVLTF	TGTGCCAGCAGCTTGGGGGGGGCAAGGGCCAACGTCCTGACTTTC
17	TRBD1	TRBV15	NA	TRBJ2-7	CATSSAFGDRGNYEQYF	TGTGCCACCAGCTCAGCCTTTGGAGACAGGGGGAACTACGAGCAGTACTTC
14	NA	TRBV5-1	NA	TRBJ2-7	CASSLGGKSYEQYF	TGCGCCAGCAGCTTGGGGGGGAAGTCCTACGAGCAGTACTTC
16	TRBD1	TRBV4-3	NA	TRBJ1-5	CASSQDLTGIGQPQHF	TGCGCCAGCAGCCAAGATTTGACAGGGATCGGGCAGCCCCAGCATTTT
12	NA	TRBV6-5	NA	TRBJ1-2	CASSSGQYGYTF	TGTGCCAGCAGTTCAGGACAGTATGGCTACACCTTC
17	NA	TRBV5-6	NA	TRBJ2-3	CASSLGRGRPGPDTQYF	TGTGCCAGCAGCTTGGGGAGGGGGCGACCGGGACCAGATACGCAGTATTTT
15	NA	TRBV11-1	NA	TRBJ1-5	CASSFWVSSNQPQHF	TGTGCCAGCAGCTTCTGGGTTTCTAGCAATCAGCCCCAGCATTTT
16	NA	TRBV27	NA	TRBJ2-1	CASSLIAIRSYNEQFF	TGTGCCAGCAGTTTAATAGCTATACGGTCCTACAATGAGCAGTTCTTC
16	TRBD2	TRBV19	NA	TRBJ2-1	CASSIPRTSGYNEQFF	TGTGCCAGTAGTATACCCCGGACTAGCGGCTACAATGAGCAGTTCTTC
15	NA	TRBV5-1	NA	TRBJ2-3	CASSAGALGPDTQYF	TGCGCCAGCAGCGCGGGGGCGCTTGGTCCGGATACGCAGTATTTT
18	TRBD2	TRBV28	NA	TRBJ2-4	CASSPGLAGDLAKNIQYF	TGTGCCAGCAGTCCGGGACTAGCGGGAGACTTAGCCAAAAACATTCAGTACTTC
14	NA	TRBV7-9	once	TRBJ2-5	CASSFSSLQETQYF	TGTGCCAGCAGCTTCTCTAGCCTCCAAGAGACCCAGTACTTC
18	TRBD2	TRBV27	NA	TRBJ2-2	CASSSNSGTRIRTGELFF	TGTGCCAGCAGTTCGAACTCCGGGACTAGAATTCGGACCGGGGAGCTGTTTTTT
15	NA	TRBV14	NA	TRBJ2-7	CASSQGTRAYYEQYF	TGTGCCAGCAGCCAAGGGACGAGGGCCTACTACGAGCAGTACTTC
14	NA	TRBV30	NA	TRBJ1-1	CAWSRGNLPREAFF	TGTGCCTGGAGTCGAGGAAACCTACCTCGCGAAGCTTTCTTT
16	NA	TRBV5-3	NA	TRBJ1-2	CARSQPPRGVNYGYTF	TGTGCCAGAAGCCAACCCCCCAGGGGCGTTAACTATGGCTACACCTTC
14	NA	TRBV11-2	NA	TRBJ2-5	CASSRTPGMETQYF	TGTGCCAGCAGTCGTACCCCTGGGATGGAGACCCAGTACTTC
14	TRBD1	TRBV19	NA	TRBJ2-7	CASSIGTGVYEQYF	TGTGCCAGTAGTATAGGGACAGGGGTATACGAGCAGTACTTC
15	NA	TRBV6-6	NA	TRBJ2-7	CASSEGQLLSYEQYF	TGTGCCAGCAGTGAGGGGCAACTTCTCTCCTACGAGCAGTACTTC